The clone carrying this TCR beta chain has a count of ten or more. Antigen: not known. cDNA molecules, individually, were tagged with unique molecular identifiers. One entry per CDR3 protein results from TCRdb running MiXCR on the 5' RACE reads. The sample lists 25,000 to 35,000 distinct CDR3 sequences; 5.5% to 6% were seen once. The sample is drawn from a study of early T cells in non-severe SARS-CoV-2 infection. Study details: Sequencing targeted bulk RNA from unsorted whole blood, leaving chains unpaired. The study, taken as a whole, reports: Reliance on VDJdb matching favored anti-spike CD8 responses; private and CD4 specificities were missed.

The CDR3 sequence is 15 residues long. Unmatched junction bases numbered 4, after V lost 1 base and J lost 4 bases. The V gene's germline CDR1 is MNHNS and CDR2 SASEGT. This sequence joins TRBV6-1 and TRBJ2-5; TRBD2 matches at 9 bases. Sequenced sample: whole blood. This receptor was identified in an adult who was a healthcare worker with PCR-confirmed SARS-CoV-2 infection or an uninfected control (not recorded which). In DNA form, the CDR3 reads TGTGCCAGCAGTGAAGGTCTAGCGGGGTCAGAGACCCAGTACTTC. This encodes CASSEGLAGSETQYF.